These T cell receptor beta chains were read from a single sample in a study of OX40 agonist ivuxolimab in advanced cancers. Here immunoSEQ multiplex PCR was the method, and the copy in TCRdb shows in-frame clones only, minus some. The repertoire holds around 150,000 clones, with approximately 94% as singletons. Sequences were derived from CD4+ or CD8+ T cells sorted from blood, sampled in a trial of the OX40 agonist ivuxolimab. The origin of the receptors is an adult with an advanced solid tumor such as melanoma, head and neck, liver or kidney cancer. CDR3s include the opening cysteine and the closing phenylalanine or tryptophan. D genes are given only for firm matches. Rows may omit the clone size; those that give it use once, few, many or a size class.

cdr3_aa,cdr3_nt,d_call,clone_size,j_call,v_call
CASSLARGPNYGYTF,TGCGCCAGCAGCTTGGCGCGGGGGCCTAACTATGGCTACACCTTC,NA,NA,TRBJ1-2,TRBV5-1
CASSYSVGAFHAFF,TGTGCCAGCAGTTACAGCGTAGGGGCGTTCCATGCTTTCTTT,NA,once,TRBJ1-1,TRBV6-5
CASSGWNWSPAMNTEAFF,TGCGCCAGCAGTGGGTGGAACTGGTCACCTGCCATGAACACTGAAGCTTTCTTT,NA,NA,TRBJ1-1,TRBV10-2
CASSRGDRGPDTQYF,TGTGCCAGTAGTAGGGGGGACAGGGGGCCAGATACGCAGTATTTT,TRBD1,NA,TRBJ2-3,TRBV19
CASSNRQGNYEQYF,TGTGCCAGCAGCAACCGACAGGGAAACTACGAGCAGTACTTC,TRBD1,NA,TRBJ2-7,TRBV7-6
CASSQLAANTGELFF,TGTGCCAGCAGCCAACTAGCGGCGAACACCGGGGAGCTGTTTTTT,TRBD2,NA,TRBJ2-2,TRBV4-2
CAISVMGNTEAFF,TGTGCCATCAGTGTGATGGGGAACACTGAAGCTTTCTTT,NA,few,TRBJ1-1,TRBV10-3
CASTQTGGRYNEQFF,TGTGCCAGCACCCAGACAGGGGGCCGCTACAATGAGCAGTTCTTC,TRBD1,NA,TRBJ2-1,TRBV6-5
CASSLGVGLAGVGQFF,TGTGCCAGCAGCTTAGGTGTTGGACTAGCGGGAGTGGGGCAGTTCTTC,TRBD2,NA,TRBJ2-1,TRBV11-3
CASSDHGQGNTGELFF,TGTGCCAGCAGCGATCATGGACAGGGCAACACCGGGGAGCTGTTTTTT,TRBD1,NA,TRBJ2-2,TRBV25-1
CASSLRPGTTEAFF,TGTGCTAGTTCCCTCCGACCAGGGACCACTGAAGCTTTCTTT,NA,NA,TRBJ1-1,TRBV12-5
CASRGTSGSETQYF,TGTGCCAGCAGGGGGACTAGCGGGAGTGAGACCCAGTACTTC,TRBD2,NA,TRBJ2-5,TRBV6-5
CASSLDGQPNQPQHF,TGTGCCAGCAGCTTGGACGGACAGCCCAATCAGCCCCAGCATTTT,NA,NA,TRBJ1-5,TRBV5-5
CASSQVGRLATDTQYF,TGCGCCAGCAGCCAAGTGGGAAGGCTAGCCACAGATACGCAGTATTTT,NA,NA,TRBJ2-3,TRBV4-1
CASSPNRARQETQYF,TGTGCCAGCAGCCCAAACAGGGCTCGACAAGAGACCCAGTACTTC,NA,few,TRBJ2-5,TRBV7-2
CASSLTAGGSKKLFF,TGCGCCAGCAGCTTGACGGCAGGGGGCTCCAAAAAACTGTTTTTT,TRBD1,NA,TRBJ1-4,TRBV5-1
CASSSGLPPYEQYF,TGTGCCAGCAGTTCGGGACTGCCGCCCTACGAGCAGTACTTC,NA,NA,TRBJ2-7,TRBV6-5
CASSGTGGNQPQHF,TGCGCCAGCAGTGGGACAGGGGGAAATCAGCCCCAGCATTTT,TRBD1,NA,TRBJ1-5,TRBV10-2
CASSLAEGAFYEQYF,TGTGCCAGCAGCTTAGCGGAGGGGGCATTCTACGAGCAGTACTTC,NA,NA,TRBJ2-7,TRBV7-2
CASTLDGRNEKLFF,TGCGCCAGCACCCTGGACGGCCGTAATGAAAAACTGTTTTTT,NA,NA,TRBJ1-4,TRBV10-1
CASSQDPRYEQYF,TGCGCCAGCAGCCAAGATCCGAGGTACGAGCAGTACTTC,NA,NA,TRBJ2-7,TRBV4-3
CASSHGQVRSYNSPLHF,TGTGCCAGCAGCCATGGACAGGTCAGGTCCTATAATTCACCCCTCCACTTT,TRBD1,NA,TRBJ1-6,TRBV7-2
CASSIRTDTQYF,TGTGCCAGTAGTATTAGGACAGATACGCAGTATTTT,NA,NA,TRBJ2-3,TRBV19
CASSLEGGRNNEQFF,TGTGCCAGCAGCTTAGAGGGGGGTAGGAATAATGAGCAGTTCTTC,NA,NA,TRBJ2-1,TRBV7-3
CASNLTPLHF,TGTGCCAGCAACCTTACACCCCTCCACTTT,NA,NA,TRBJ1-6,TRBV9
CASSQDPPGGSYNEQFF,TGCGCCAGCAGCCAAGACCCACCCGGGGGCTCCTACAATGAGCAGTTCTTC,NA,NA,TRBJ2-1,TRBV4-3
CASSFSPYSNQPQHF,TGTGCCAGCAGCTTCTCTCCATATAGCAATCAGCCCCAGCATTTT,NA,NA,TRBJ1-5,TRBV5-6
CASSVYVGGQNEKLFF,TGTGCCAGCAGTGTCTATGTAGGGGGCCAGAATGAAAAACTGTTTTTT,TRBD1,NA,TRBJ1-4,TRBV6-1
CASSIDRDGQQYF,TGTGCCAGCAGCATTGACAGGGACGGGCAGCAGTACTTC,TRBD1,NA,TRBJ2-7,TRBV7-2
CASSLGVARTDTQYF,TGTGCCAGCAGCTTAGGCGTAGCCCGCACAGATACGCAGTATTTT,NA,NA,TRBJ2-3,TRBV7-9
CASRGTGELFF,TGCGCCAGCAGGGGGACCGGGGAGCTGTTTTTT,NA,NA,TRBJ2-2,TRBV5-1
CASSVVPSDEKLFF,TGTGCCAGCAGCGTAGTCCCGTCCGATGAAAAACTGTTTTTT,NA,NA,TRBJ1-4,TRBV9
CASSLSRVGSQGTGELFF,TGTGCCAGCAGCTTATCACGGGTTGGTTCCCAGGGGACCGGGGAGCTGTTTTTT,NA,NA,TRBJ2-2,TRBV11-3
CASRGGGGYTEAFF,TGTGCCAGCAGGGGAGGCGGTGGGTACACTGAAGCTTTCTTT,NA,NA,TRBJ1-1,TRBV27
CASSLASGVTYEQYF,TGTGCCAGCAGCTTGGCGAGCGGGGTGACCTACGAGCAGTACTTC,TRBD2,NA,TRBJ2-7,TRBV11-2
CASSLQGGDTQYF,TGTGCCAGCAGTCTACAAGGGGGAGATACGCAGTATTTT,NA,NA,TRBJ2-3,TRBV6-6
CAISERQGGNQPQHF,TGTGCCATCAGTGAGAGACAGGGTGGCAATCAGCCCCAGCATTTT,TRBD1,NA,TRBJ1-5,TRBV10-3
CASSSEPGRTTEAFF,TGTGCCAGCAGCTCAGAGCCGGGACGAACCACTGAAGCTTTCTTT,NA,NA,TRBJ1-1,TRBV11-3
CASGQGLGVVYEQYF,TGTGCCAGCGGCCAAGGACTAGGCGTCGTCTACGAGCAGTACTTC,TRBD2,NA,TRBJ2-7,TRBV7-2
CASSQDYPRQVSGNTIYF,TGCGCCAGCAGCCAAGATTATCCGAGACAGGTCTCTGGAAACACCATATATTTT,NA,NA,TRBJ1-3,TRBV4-3